The TCR beta chain under discussion was sequenced for a study of cytomegalovirus exposure and HLA in healthy donors. Broader study findings: Testing in vitro showed a few CMV-associated chains specific for CMV antigens. Among the sequence variants, a highly shared cluster was likely an artifact of sequencing. In a later analysis, TCR beta V- and J-gene trimming showed a link to a missense DCLRE1C variant.

The PCR used 60 Vbeta and 13 Jbeta primers. Sequencing used immunoSEQ multiplex PCR; TCRdb keeps in-frame clones, though not all of them. The sample table sets out 60,000 to 65,000 clones. The CDR3 has 17 residues. Germline trimming cut 1 base from V and 3 bases from J; bases unmatched to any gene: 10. Germline V gives CDR1 SEHNR, CDR2 FQNEAQ (reference sequence). For this clone: Its antigen remains unknown.

The V call is TRBV7-9, the J call TRBJ1-2, with 8 bases fitting TRBD1. The sequence was collected from a young woman in good health and CMV-seronegative. The source material was PBMCs. DNA of the CDR3: TGTGCCAGCAGCTTAGGCTGGCAGGGGGCGTCTGACTATGGCTACACCTTC. It translates to CASSLGWQGASDYGYTF.